These 32 T cell receptor beta chains were sequenced from one sample in a study of blood T cell repertoires in COVID-19. Sequencing was performed with immunoSEQ multiplex PCR; in TCRdb, only in-frame clones are kept and a portion is missing. The sample has 200,000 to 250,000 clones, 86% seen once. The sample was PBMCs or T cells enriched from blood (not recorded which). These receptors all come from a woman between 50 and 59 years old in a cohort exposed to, infected with or recovered from COVID-19 (not recorded which).

This chain connects TRBV7-2 to TRBJ2-1; D perhaps matches TRBD1 (6 bases). The CDR3 length is 16 residues. CDR1 is SGHTA and CDR2 is FQGNSA in the germline V gene. The V end lost 1 base, the J end lost 5 bases, and 15 bases lay between the germline ends. The CDR3 DNA follows: TGTGCCAGCAGCTTAGTGGGTTTCCAGGGGAACAATGAGCAGTTCTTC. Translation gives CASSLVGFQGNNEQFF.

This chain joins TRBV5-1 and TRBJ2-7; TRBD1 matches at 7 bases. Trimming removed 3 bases from V and 2 bases from J; junction bases left unmatched: 8. Germline values: CDR1 SGHRS, CDR2 YFSETQ. The CDR3 is 15 amino acids. CDR3 nucleotides: TGCGCCAGCAGCTGGGACCGGGACAGAACCTACGAGCAGTACTTC. Residues: CASSWDRDRTYEQYF.

CDR3 amino acids: CASSLGPGSNYGYTF. In nucleotides, the CDR3 is TGTGCCAGCAGCTTAGGACCAGGGTCTAACTATGGCTACACCTTC. This chain uses TRBV7-2 with TRBJ1-2; D is possibly TRBD1 (5 bases). The CDR3 has 15 amino acids. The V gene lost 1 base and the J gene lost 0 bases, with 9 bases spanning the gap. In germline, CDR1 is SGHTA, CDR2 FQGNSA.

This rearrangement joins TRBV7-9 to TRBJ2-1; a weak D match, TRBD2 (6 bases). The CDR3 is made up of 12 amino acids. The germline V and J ends were trimmed by 3 bases and 6 bases, with 6 bases remaining between them. Germline values: CDR1 SEHNR, CDR2 FQNEAQ (reference sequence). CDR3 in DNA: TGTGCCAGCAGCTTGGGACTCAATGAGCAGTTCTTC. Translating gives CASSLGLNEQFF.

The chain has TRBV19 and TRBJ1-4, with 8 bases identical to TRBD1. Germline values: CDR1 LNHDA, CDR2 SQIVND (reference sequence). This CDR3 has 17 residues. V shed 0 bases, J shed 5 bases, and the junction held 8 bases outside the gene matches. The CDR3 loop reads CASSIDLGTGSNEKLFF. The CDR3 DNA reads TGTGCCAGTAGTATAGATCTCGGGACAGGTTCGAATGAAAAACTGTTTTTT.

This clone was seen just once. The chain is built from TRBV6-5 and TRBJ2-2, with 9 bases aligning to TRBD2. The V segment lost 6 bases and the J segment 5 bases; nucleotides outside the gene matches: 10. CDR3 length equals 16 residues. Looked up from germline, CDR1 is MNHEY and CDR2 is SVGAGI. The CDR3 nucleotides read TGTGCCAGCAGCTACCAGGGGCTAGCGGGGACCGGGGAGCTGTTTTTT. It specifies CASSYQGLAGTGELFF.

The sample holds a few counts of this clone. V is TRBV6-1 and J is TRBJ1-5, with D possibly being TRBD1 (5 bases). The CDR3 sequence is 18 residues long. V was clipped by 1 base and J by 0 bases, with 16 bases between them. The germline gives CDR1 MNHNS, CDR2 SASEGT. The CDR3 bases are TGTGCCAGCAGTGAAGGCCGGGACGGCGGGGTTAGCAATCAGCCCCAGCATTTT. Residues: CASSEGRDGGVSNQPQHF.

This clone was observed once. The genes are TRBV5-8 and TRBJ1-1, with D hard to call. Germline V CDR1 and CDR2: SGHTS, YDEGEE. The CDR3 is made up of 14 amino acids. V was shortened by 4 bases and J by 1 base, with 11 bases between the two germline ends. The CDR3 spells CASSATPGNTEAFF. The DNA of the CDR3 is TGTGCCAGCAGCGCGACCCCGGGGAACACTGAAGCTTTCTTT.

The chain has TRBV6-2 or TRBV6-3 and TRBJ1-6; a weak D match, TRBD1 (6 bases). The CDR3 runs 18 residues. Trimming stripped 2 bases from V and 5 bases from J, with 19 bases between. Germline V gives CDR1 MNHEY, CDR2 SVGEGT. In nucleotides, the CDR3 is TGTGCCAGCAGTTACGCCGCCGGGACACAACTACATAATTCACCCCTCCACTTT. It yields the protein CASSYAAGTQLHNSPLHF.

This clone was recorded only once. This chain joins TRBV14 and TRBJ1-2, with D uncertain. Trimming pared 0 bases from V and 3 bases from J, leaving 14 bases between. Germline V gives CDR1 SGHDN, CDR2 FVKESK. This CDR3 has 16 amino acids. CDR3 residues: CASSQERQAAYYGYTF. CDR3 bases: TGTGCCAGCAGCCAAGAAAGACAAGCCGCGTACTATGGCTACACCTTC.

The chain joins TRBV6-6 to TRBJ1-5, with 7 bases that match TRBD1. Germline values: CDR1 MNHNY, CDR2 SVGAGI (reference sequence). J was trimmed by 7 bases and V by 6 bases; bases with no gene match: 6. The CDR3 is 13 residues long. The CDR3 DNA reads TGTGCCAGCAGCGACAGGGCGGGACAGCCCCAGCATTTT. Its translation is CASSDRAGQPQHF.

The J gene is TRBJ2-1, the V gene TRBV7-3, with TRBD1 matching over 11 bases. J gave up 3 bases and V 5 bases, and 3 bases lay outside the gene matches. Germline loops: CDR1 SGHTA, CDR2 FQGTGA. CDR3 length equals 15 residues. CDR3 region: CASSQGQGGYNEQFF. The CDR3 DNA follows: TGTGCCAGCAGCCAGGGACAGGGGGGCTACAATGAGCAGTTCTTC.

J is TRBJ1-1 and V is TRBV2; 7 positions agree with TRBD1. The CDR3 runs 13 residues. Germline assignment: CDR1 SNHLY and CDR2 FYNNEI. V shed 3 bases and J 3 bases; nucleotides not matched to a gene: 1. CDR3 region: CASSETGYTEAFF. The CDR3 DNA reads TGTGCCAGCAGTGAGACAGGGTACACTGAAGCTTTCTTT. Variable domain in full (rest from reference TRBV2 and TRBJ1-1): EPEVTQTPSHQVTQMGQEVILRCVPISNHLYFYWYRQILGQKVEFLVSFYNNEISEKSEIFDDQFSVERPDGSNFTLKIRSTKLEDSAMYFCASSETGYTEAFFGQGTRLTVV.

The chain combines TRBV28 with TRBJ1-5; possible D gene TRBD1, 6 bases. CDR3 length equals 17 residues. The V gene's germline CDR1 is MDHEN and CDR2 SYDVKM. V was pared by 2 bases and J by 1 base, with 15 bases between. CDR3 in DNA: TGTGCCAGCAGTTTAGAATACGGGACAATAAGCAATCAGCCCCAGCATTTT. Protein: CASSLEYGTISNQPQHF.

The chain combines TRBV5-1 with TRBJ1-1, with D maybe TRBD1 (5 bases). The CDR3 runs to 19 residues. V was shortened by 2 bases and J by 3 bases, with 26 bases between the two germline ends. Per the germline V gene, CDR1 is SGHRS and CDR2 is YFSETQ. The CDR3 spells CASSLPTNGTGADYTEAFF. The CDR3, as DNA: TGCGCCAGCAGCTTACCGACAAATGGGACTGGGGCGGACTACACTGAAGCTTTCTTT.

This sequence joins TRBV7-8 and TRBJ1-2; a weak D match, TRBD1 (6 bases). The ends were cut back, 10 bases at V and 5 bases at J, with 20 bases in the middle. The CDR3 contains 14 residues. The V gene's germline CDR1 is SGHVS and CDR2 FQNEAQ. CDR3 region: CATLTDRKGYGYTF. The CDR3 DNA is TGTGCCACCTTGACGGACAGAAAAGGATATGGCTACACCTTC.

This rearrangement joins TRBV7-2 to TRBJ1-4; 8 positions agree with TRBD1. The V gene end was trimmed by 5 bases and the J gene end by 7 bases; junction bases not matched to a gene: 3. CDR1 is SGHTA, CDR2 FQGNSA, per germline. The CDR3 consists of 13 residues. The CDR3 loop is CASSPTGVEKLFF. CDR3 DNA sequence: TGTGCCAGCAGCCCGACAGGGGTTGAAAAACTGTTTTTT. The complete variable domain, with remaining parts taken from reference TRBV7-2 and TRBJ1-4, reads GAGVSQSPSNKVTEKGKDVELRCDPISGHTALYWYRQSLGQGLEFLIYFQGNSAPDKSGLPSDRFSAERTGGSVSTLTIQRTQQEDSAVYLCASSPTGVEKLFFGSGTQLSVL.

The J gene is TRBJ1-2, the V gene TRBV28; D might be TRBD1 (6 bases). The germline gives CDR1 MDHEN, CDR2 SYDVKM. Trimming pared 1 base from V and 3 bases from J, leaving 12 bases between. The CDR3 runs 15 residues. CDR3 sequence: CASSLSTGYDYGYTF. The CDR3, as DNA: TGTGCCAGCAGTTTATCGACAGGTTATGACTATGGCTACACCTTC.

The V call is TRBV19, the J call TRBJ1-1, with TRBD1 matching 7 bases. CDR1 LNHDA and CDR2 SQIVND come from the germline V gene (reference sequence). This CDR3 contains 13 residues. V shed 7 bases, J shed 3 bases, and the junction held 5 bases outside the gene matches. CDR3: CASKGQKDTEAFF. The DNA of the CDR3 is TGTGCCAGTAAGGGACAGAAAGACACTGAAGCTTTCTTT.

Only one count was recorded for this clone. The chain couples TRBV2 to TRBJ2-2; D unclear. The CDR3 extends over 12 amino acids. V was clipped by 6 bases and J by 5 bases, with 7 bases between them. Germline CDR1 reads SNHLY; CDR2 reads FYNNEI. CDR3 residues: CASSTDTGELFF. CDR3 nucleotide sequence: TGTGCCAGCAGCACTGATACCGGGGAGCTGTTTTTT.

The V and J genes are TRBV4-3 and TRBJ1-1; D is perhaps TRBD1 (5 bases). Trimming stripped 1 base from V and 4 bases from J, with 13 bases between. Per the germline V gene, CDR1 is LGHNA and CDR2 is YSLEER. CDR3 length: 15 residues. The CDR3 here is CASSQVSRGVTEAFF. The CDR3 DNA is TGCGCCAGCAGCCAAGTTAGTCGGGGGGTCACTGAAGCTTTCTTT.

The rearrangement links TRBV7-2 to TRBJ2-2; 8 bases agree with TRBD2. CDR3 length equals 17 residues. Per germline, CDR1 SGHTA and CDR2 FQGNSA. V gave up 1 base and J gave up 2 bases; unmatched junction bases: 6. CDR3 protein: CASSLGLRGANTGELFF. CDR3 sequence (DNA): TGTGCCAGCAGCTTAGGATTGCGGGGGGCTAACACCGGGGAGCTGTTTTTT.

V gene TRBV28 combines with J gene TRBJ2-5; the D gene is possibly TRBD1 (5 bases). V was cut by 4 bases and J by 1 base, with 10 bases left in between. The CDR3 totals 14 residues. The germline V gene has CDR1 MDHEN and CDR2 SYDVKM. CDR3 coding DNA: TGTGCCAGCAGTTCCGGTGGGGCCCAAGAGACCCAGTACTTC. As protein: CASSSGGAQETQYF.

The V and J genes are TRBV4-1 and TRBJ2-5; D gene uncertain. The germline gives CDR1 MGHRA, CDR2 YSYEKL. Deletions cut 0 bases from V and 4 bases from J, with 12 bases between. The CDR3 has 15 residues. Here the CDR3 reads CASSQDPAFRETQYF. DNA for the CDR3: TGCGCCAGCAGCCAAGATCCCGCGTTTCGAGAGACCCAGTACTTC.

The chain combines TRBV10-3 with TRBJ1-6, with D perhaps TRBD1 (6 bases). CDR1 and CDR2 from the germline V gene are ENHRY and SYGVKD. The CDR3 is made up of 13 amino acids. Between the trimmed V and J ends, which lost 6 bases and 7 bases, there was a span of 10 bases. This CDR3 is CAISETGNSPLHF. As DNA, the CDR3 is TGTGCCATCAGCGAAACAGGGAATTCACCCCTCCACTTT.

A single count supports this clone. CDR3 nucleotides: TGTGCCAGTAGTATGCTGGGGTCACAGGGTTCTGGAAACACCATATATTTT. This encodes CASSMLGSQGSGNTIYF. The chain employs TRBV19 and TRBJ1-3, with a possible D match to TRBD1 (6 bases). Germline V gives CDR1 LNHDA, CDR2 SQIVND (reference sequence). The CDR3 is 17 amino acids. Deletions cut 3 bases from V and 1 base from J, with 16 bases between.

The gene calls are TRBV7-9 and TRBJ1-1, with 11 bases lining up with TRBD1. V lost 5 bases, J lost 8 bases, and 13 bases stayed unmatched. The length of the CDR3 is 16 residues. CDR1 and CDR2 (germline): SEHNR, FQNEAQ (reference sequence). The CDR3, as DNA: TGTGCCAGCAGCCCCCGGGACAGGGGGACCCTTTTCGAAGCTTTCTTT. It translates to CASSPRDRGTLFEAFF. The full variable domain, its missing parts supplied by reference TRBV7-9 and TRBJ1-1, is DTGVSQNPRHKITKRGQNVTFRCDPISEHNRLYWYRQTLGQGPEFLTYFQNEAQLEKSRLLSDRFSAERPKGSFSTLEIQRTEQGDSAMYLCASSPRDRGTLFEAFFGQGTRLTVV.

About this clone itself: The sample contains more than one DNA sequence encoding this CDR3. V and J are TRBV5-4 and TRBJ2-3; tentative D call: TRBD2 (7 bases). The CDR3 length is 16 residues. Germline V CDR1 and CDR2: SGHNT, YYREEE (reference sequence). V shed 3 bases and J shed 1 base, with 15 bases lying between them. The CDR3 reads CASSSGGLAGTDTQYF. CDR3 nucleotide sequence: TGTGCCAGCAGCTCCGGGGGGCTAGCGGGCACAGATACGCAGTATTTT.

The J gene is TRBJ2-7, the V gene TRBV9, with TRBD1 matching 7 bases. CDR1 and CDR2 from the germline V gene are SGDLS and YYNGEE. With 4 bases clipped from V and 2 bases from J, the junction kept 12 bases outside the gene matches. The length of the CDR3 is 16 residues. CDR3 amino acids: CASSPKQGQPPYEQYF. The CDR3 nucleotides are TGTGCCAGCAGCCCTAAACAGGGGCAGCCCCCCTACGAGCAGTACTTC.

This clone appeared a single time. The chain carries TRBV7-2 and TRBJ1-3, with D maybe TRBD1 (6 bases). The CDR3 totals 15 residues. V was cut by 5 bases and J by 4 bases, with 15 bases left in between. Germline V gene lookup returns CDR1 SGHTA and CDR2 FQGNSA. The DNA for the CDR3 is TGTGCCAGCAGCGCACAACAGGGAATCGGAAACACCATATATTTT. It specifies CASSAQQGIGNTIYF.

A few counts support this clone. The rearrangement joins TRBV3-1 (or the pseudogene TRBV3-2) to TRBJ2-2; 7 nucleotides agree with TRBD2. CDR1 and CDR2 (germline): LGHDT, YNNKEL (reference sequence). After removal of 4 bases from V and 5 bases from J, the junction contained 1 base not matched to a gene. This CDR3 is 13 amino acids long. The CDR3 sequence: CASSLGGTGELFF. CDR3 in DNA: TGTGCCAGCAGCCTCGGGGGGACCGGGGAGCTGTTTTTT.

The V call is TRBV7-2, the J call TRBJ2-3; a weak D match, TRBD2 (6 bases). The germline V gene has CDR1 SGHTA and CDR2 FQGNSA. V was trimmed by 8 bases and J by 0 bases, leaving 21 bases between them. This CDR3 has 17 residues. The CDR3 reads CASRRRAGTSSTDTQYF. In DNA form, the CDR3 reads TGTGCCAGCCGTCGTAGGGCGGGGACGTCAAGCACAGATACGCAGTATTTT.